Here is one T cell receptor (beta chain) with its context. In the original analysis: Estimation of nucleated cell counts was performed using reference gene primer amplification. The table came from immunoSEQ multiplex PCR; TCRdb's copy has only in-frame clones and leaves some out. Clone size and V and J calls were adopted from that table, with D and trimming inferred from the DNA. This sample yields tens of thousands of clones, of which 70% to 85% are seen a single time; roughly a third belongs to the top ten. This sample is part of a study of blood T cell repertoires in COVID-19. Study-wide background: COVID-19 samples collected from the United States, Italy and Spain covered acute and convalescent phases. PBMCs, B-cell-depleted T cells, or T cells were the source of the cDNA or gDNA that made up the material.

Trimming removed 6 bases at V and 1 base at J, with 21 bases between. This CDR3 comprises 16 residues. The germline gives CDR1 SQVTM, CDR2 ANQGSEA. The sequence derives from a human donor in a cohort sampled during active COVID-19. Material for sequencing was peripheral blood. V gene TRBV29-1 combines with J gene TRBJ1-1; possible D gene TRBD1, 5 bases. The CDR3 sequence: CSVDGRTGLRNTEAFF. CDR3 nucleotide sequence: TGCAGCGTAGACGGTCGAACGGGACTCAGGAACACTGAAGCTTTCTTT.